This entry concerns a single T cell receptor (beta chain). These data belong to a study of blood T cell repertoires in COVID-19. On the study more broadly: Donors in the United States, Italy and Spain gave samples during acute or convalescent COVID-19. In each case, the material was cDNA or gDNA derived from T cells, B-cell-depleted T cells, or PBMCs.

With V trimmed by 2 bases and J by 5 bases, 13 bases remained unmatched. Germline V gene sequence: CDR1 SGDLS, CDR2 YYNGEE. The CDR3 is made up of 17 amino acids. Per the authors' pipeline: Estimation of nucleated cell counts was performed using reference gene primer amplification. Clones were sequenced by immunoSEQ multiplex PCR, and TCRdb holds only the in-frame ones, with some missing. That table furnishes V, J and clone size, whereas the DNA furnished D and trimming. The sample includes tens of thousands of clones, roughly 86% of them seen just once. Sequencing was carried out using peripheral blood. J is TRBJ1-1 and V is TRBV9; 9 bases align to TRBD1. The clonotype comes from a woman aged 80 or over with acute or convalescent COVID-19. This CDR3 is CASSVRDRVLGSTEAFF. DNA of the CDR3: TGTGCCAGCAGCGTGAGGGACAGGGTGTTAGGAAGTACTGAAGCTTTCTTT. Full variable domain (rest looked up from reference TRBV9 and TRBJ1-1): DSGVTQTPKHLITATGQRVTLRCSPRSGDLSVYWYQQSLDQGLQFLIQYYNGEERAKGNILERFSAQQFPDLHSELNLSSLELGDSALYFCASSVRDRVLGSTEAFFGQGTRLTVV.